The sequence of this TCR beta chain was determined in a study of T cells after yellow fever vaccination. Regarding the study as a whole: Subsequent to the booster, the majority of primary-vaccination clones reappeared (96% CD4, 70% to 90% CD8). Although the secondary response was weaker, it peaked faster, at day 5 versus 15. CD4 and CD8 compartments shared a small share of clonotypes.

For TCR, cDNA came from 5'RACE template switching, which added a universal primer site and UMIs. TCRdb analysed the 5' RACE reads with MiXCR anew, one entry per CDR3 protein. The table has 500,000 to 700,000 distinct CDR3 sequences, 19% seen once. Trimming stripped 4 bases from V and 8 bases from J, with 20 bases between. This CDR3 spans 15 amino acids. The germline V gene has CDR1 SGHAT and CDR2 FQNNGV. A note on this clonotype: Its antigen remains unidentified.

The source was PBMCs, collected 15 days after the yellow fever booster vaccination. The sequence was obtained from a man younger than 40 who received the YFV17D yellow fever vaccine. The rearrangement uses TRBV11-2 and TRBJ1-2; D is unresolved. The CDR3 is CASSSSQVYVDGYTF. CDR3 sequence (DNA): TGTGCCAGCAGCTCCTCGCAGGTTTATGTGGACGGCTACACCTTC.